One sample yielded the 27 T cell receptor beta chains listed below, sequenced in a study of cytomegalovirus exposure and HLA in healthy donors. Use of 60 Vbeta and 13 Jbeta primers characterized the PCR. Assay used: immunoSEQ multiplex PCR; TCRdb lists only in-frame clones, some missing. In the table there are 150,000 to 200,000 clones, around 80% of which are singletons. Sequencing was carried out using PBMCs. The receptors derive from a man aged 25-45 years in good health and CMV-seronegative.

This sequence joins TRBV28 and TRBJ1-6; 7 nucleotides match TRBD1. CDR1 and CDR2 from the germline V gene are MDHEN and SYDVKM. V shed 3 bases and J 5 bases; nucleotides not matched to a gene: 4. The CDR3 covers 15 residues. Here the CDR3 DNA reads TGTGCCAGCAGTTTGGACAGGAGAAATAATTCACCCCTCCACTTT. Protein: CASSLDRRNNSPLHF.

CDR3 protein: CASSFRTGTNEKLFF. As DNA, the CDR3 is TGTGCCAGCAGTTTCCGGACAGGAACTAATGAAAAACTGTTTTTT. The chain carries TRBV6-5 and TRBJ1-4; TRBD1 matches at 7 bases. Germline CDR1 and CDR2: MNHEY and SVGAGI. V lost 4 bases and J lost 1; bases outside the gene matches: 3. The CDR3 consists of 15 residues.

This clone was seen a handful of times. The chain links TRBV30 to TRBJ2-1, with a possible D match to TRBD2 (6 bases). The CDR3 has 13 residues. Germline V gene sequence: CDR1 GTSNPN, CDR2 SVGIG (reference sequence). V was clipped by 0 bases and J by 7 bases, with 10 bases between them. The CDR3: CAWSVNSGNEQFF. The CDR3 DNA reads TGTGCCTGGAGTGTCAACAGCGGGAATGAGCAGTTCTTC.

The rearrangement uses TRBV6-6 and TRBJ2-7; 14 positions agree with TRBD2. Germline V gives CDR1 MNHNY, CDR2 SVGAGI (reference sequence). V dropped 2 bases and J dropped 6; count of bases not matched to a gene: 3. The CDR3 has 15 residues. For the CDR3, the DNA is TGTGCCAGCAGTTACCCCGGGACTAGCGGGAGCGAGCAGTACTTC. Amino acids: CASSYPGTSGSEQYF.

This clone was detected only a few times. This chain uses TRBV5-1 with TRBJ1-5; 10 nucleotides match TRBD1. Germline CDR1 and CDR2: SGHRS and YFSETQ. Germline trimming cut 4 bases from V and 1 base from J; bases unmatched to any gene: 2. This CDR3 has 15 residues. CDR3 residues: CASSVDRGSNQPQHF. CDR3 DNA sequence: TGCGCCAGCAGCGTGGACAGGGGGAGCAATCAGCCCCAGCATTTT. Together with reference TRBV5-1 and TRBJ1-5, the CDR3 gives the full variable domain: KAGVTQTPRYLIKTRGQQVTLSCSPISGHRSVSWYQQTPGQGLQFLFEYFSETQRNKGNFPGRFSGRQFSNSRSEMNVSTLELGDSALYLCASSVDRGSNQPQHFGDGTRLSIL.

This chain links TRBV5-1 with TRBJ2-3; 8 nucleotides align to TRBD2. The CDR3 sequence is 16 residues long. CDR1 and CDR2 from the germline V gene are SGHRS and YFSETQ. With 2 bases clipped from V and 1 base from J, the junction kept 6 bases outside the gene matches. The CDR3 sequence is CASSLYSGTGTDTQYF. CDR3 nucleotide sequence: TGCGCCAGCAGCTTATATAGCGGGACGGGCACAGATACGCAGTATTTT.

The chain employs TRBV5-6 and TRBJ2-7; TRBD2 matches 11 bases. Germline V gene sequence: CDR1 SGHDT, CDR2 YYEEEE. The CDR3 totals 15 residues. The trim removed 4 bases at V and 3 bases at J, leaving 6 bases unmatched. CDR3 amino acids: CASSVSGRANYEQYF. CDR3 sequence (DNA): TGTGCCAGCAGCGTTAGCGGGAGGGCCAACTACGAGCAGTACTTC. The complete variable domain, with remaining parts taken from reference TRBV5-6 and TRBJ2-7, reads DAGVTQSPTHLIKTRGQQVTLRCSPKSGHDTVSWYQQALGQGPQFIFQYYEEEERQRGNFPDRFSGHQFPNYSSELNVNALLLGDSALYLCASSVSGRANYEQYFGPGTRLTVT.

The chain uses TRBV7-3 and TRBJ2-1, with a weak D call TRBD1 (5 bases). Germline assignment: CDR1 SGHTA and CDR2 FQGTGA. This CDR3 contains 14 residues. V shed 0 bases and J shed 6 bases, with 9 bases lying between them. This chain's CDR3 is CASSLTRQGNEQFF. CDR3 DNA: TGTGCCAGCAGCTTAACCCGGCAGGGCAATGAGCAGTTCTTC. The whole variable domain, remainder taken from reference TRBV7-3 and TRBJ2-1, is GAGVSQTPSNKVTEKGKYVELRCDPISGHTALYWYRQSLGQGPEFLIYFQGTGAADDSGLPNDRFFAVRPEGSVSTLKIQRTERGDSAVYLCASSLTRQGNEQFFGPGTRLTVL.

V usage is TRBV19 and J usage is TRBJ2-7, with 9 bases aligning to TRBD2. The germline V gene has CDR1 LNHDA and CDR2 SQIVND (reference sequence). J gave up 5 bases and V 4 bases, and 6 bases lay outside the gene matches. This CDR3 has 14 amino acids. Here the CDR3 DNA reads TGTGCCAGTAGTACGACCGGGACTAGCCACGAGCAGTACTTC. Translated: CASSTTGTSHEQYF.

V is TRBV7-6 and J is TRBJ1-2, with D hard to call. The CDR3 loop spans 16 amino acids. Trimming left V 4 bases short and J 6 bases short, with 21 bases between. Germline values: CDR1 SGHVS, CDR2 FNYEAQ. DNA of the CDR3: TGTGCCAGCAGCTCAACCCTCCGGGCCGCCGGGGATGGCTACACCTTC. Translated: CASSSTLRAAGDGYTF. Supplemented by reference TRBV7-6 and TRBJ1-2, the full variable domain reads GAGVSQSPRYKVTKRGQDVALRCDPISGHVSLYWYRQALGQGPEFLTYFNYEAQQDKSGLPNDRFSAERPEGSISTLTIQRTEQRDSAMYRCASSSTLRAAGDGYTFGSGTRLTVV.

The V call is TRBV7-3, the J call TRBJ2-1; 9 positions agree with TRBD1. The J segment lost 9 bases and the V segment lost 7 bases, leaving 10 bases of the junction unmatched. CDR1 is SGHTA, CDR2 FQGTGA, per germline. The CDR3 spans 14 residues. CDR3 in DNA: TGTGCCAGCAAGTTGGGGACAGGGACAGGTGAGCAGTTCTTC. It translates to CASKLGTGTGEQFF.

This clone is a singleton in its sample. The chain joins TRBV4-1 to TRBJ2-2; TRBD1 agrees at 10 bases. Germline V CDR1 and CDR2: MGHRA, YSYEKL. The junction had 3 bases not matched to a gene; V was cut back by 3 bases and J by 5 bases. There are 15 residues in the CDR3. For the CDR3, the DNA is TGCGCCAGCAGCCACGGACAGGGGGGAACCGGGGAGCTGTTTTTT. Protein product: CASSHGQGGTGELFF.

This clone was seen only once. The V gene is TRBV19, the J gene TRBJ1-2; D is unresolved. The CDR3 totals 14 residues. Trimming removed 6 bases at V and 3 bases at J, with 14 bases between. Germline-derived CDR1 and CDR2 are LNHDA and SQIVND (reference sequence). In nucleotides, the CDR3 is TGTGCCAGTAGATCGGAGTGGTCTGACTATGGCTACACCTTC. Residues: CASRSEWSDYGYTF.

J is TRBJ2-7 and V is TRBV6-1; D is unclear. The CDR3 contains 13 residues. Trimming stripped 7 bases from V and 0 bases from J, with 10 bases between. Looked up from germline, CDR1 is MNHNS and CDR2 is SASEGT. The DNA for the CDR3 is TGTGCCAGCATCGGAAGAGGCTCCTACGAGCAGTACTTC. Amino acid sequence: CASIGRGSYEQYF.

The chain links TRBV7-3 to TRBJ2-1; 7 nucleotides match TRBD2. The CDR3 covers 18 residues. V lost 5 bases to trimming and J lost 4 bases; unmatched junction nucleotides: 17. From germline, CDR1 is SGHTA and CDR2 FQGTGA. The CDR3 DNA is TGTGCCAGCAGCCCCCCCGCCTGGCGGGAGAAGATTTACAATGAGCAGTTCTTC. Translating gives CASSPPAWREKIYNEQFF.

This clone was seen a few times. The chain is built from TRBV7-9 and TRBJ1-5; 11 bases are a match to TRBD1. The trim removed 1 base at V and 6 bases at J, leaving 2 bases unmatched. Germline values: CDR1 SEHNR, CDR2 FQNEAQ (reference sequence). There are 15 residues in the CDR3. The CDR3: CASSLDGQGAQPQHF. The CDR3 DNA sequence: TGTGCCAGCAGCTTAGATGGACAGGGGGCTCAGCCCCAGCATTTT.

This clone was detected only a few times. Other DNA sequences in this specimen translate into the identical CDR3. This rearrangement joins TRBV5-1 to TRBJ2-1, with D possibly being TRBD2 (6 bases). CDR3 length: 13 amino acids. V lost 0 bases to trimming and J lost 7 bases, with 8 bases between them. Germline V CDR1 and CDR2: SGHRS, YFSETQ. CDR3: CASSLGGENEQFF. CDR3 DNA sequence: TGCGCCAGCAGCTTGGGGGGGGAGAATGAGCAGTTCTTC.

V and J are TRBV30 and TRBJ1-5; unclear D gene. Germline V gene sequence: CDR1 GTSNPN, CDR2 SVGIG (reference sequence). The V end was cut by 0 bases, the J end by 4 bases, with 4 bases between. The CDR3 consists of 12 residues. CDR3 sequence: CAWSVQNQPQHF. CDR3 bases: TGTGCCTGGAGTGTACAGAATCAGCCCCAGCATTTT.

The rearrangement uses TRBV14 and TRBJ2-7, with 12 bases lining up with TRBD2. Germline values: CDR1 SGHDN, CDR2 FVKESK. V dropped 4 bases and J dropped 3; count of bases not matched to a gene: 7. This CDR3 comprises 16 residues. CDR3 in DNA: TGTGCCAGCAGCCCGCTAGCGGGAGGGCCAGTCTACGAGCAGTACTTC. This gives the protein CASSPLAGGPVYEQYF.

The rearrangement links TRBV7-9 to TRBJ2-5, with a weak D call TRBD2 (6 bases). Germline lookup yields CDR1 SEHNR and CDR2 FQNEAQ (reference sequence). V was cut by 5 bases and J by 0 bases, with 10 bases left in between. The CDR3 length is 14 residues. The CDR3 bases are TGTGCCAGCAGCAGAACTAGCAACCAAGAGACCCAGTACTTC. It codes for CASSRTSNQETQYF.

In DNA form, the CDR3 reads TGTGCCAGCAGTTCCCACCCAGCCTACGAGCAGTACTTC. It codes for CASSSHPAYEQYF. This chain connects TRBV27 to TRBJ2-7; no definite D call. Trimming pared 4 bases from V and 2 bases from J, leaving 9 bases between. Germline V gene lookup returns CDR1 MNHEY and CDR2 SMNVEV (reference sequence). The length of the CDR3 is 13 residues.

V and J are TRBV7-9 and TRBJ2-7; 14 bases match TRBD2. J lost 7 bases, V lost 6 bases, and 8 bases had no gene match. The CDR3 loop spans 15 amino acids. Germline lookup yields CDR1 SEHNR and CDR2 FQNEAQ (reference sequence). CDR3 sequence (DNA): TGTGCCAGCAGGAGCCCGGGACTAGCGGGAGAAGAGCAGTACTTC. Translating gives CASRSPGLAGEEQYF.

The genes are TRBV25-1 and TRBJ2-7; 9 positions agree with TRBD2. V lost 1 base and J lost 4; bases outside the gene matches: 8. Germline V gene sequence: CDR1 MGHDK, CDR2 SYGVNS. The CDR3 is 16 residues long. The CDR3 loop reads CASSESFSGSKYEQYF. The CDR3 nucleotides read TGTGCCAGCAGTGAATCGTTTAGCGGGAGTAAGTACGAGCAGTACTTC.

This sequence joins TRBV4-2 and TRBJ2-1, with 12 bases identical to TRBD2. CDR3 size: 16 residues. V dropped 4 bases and J dropped 6; count of bases not matched to a gene: 7. Germline V CDR1 and CDR2: LGHNA, YNFKEQ. This CDR3 reads CASSPRLAGVINEQFF. The CDR3 DNA reads as TGTGCCAGCAGCCCCAGACTAGCGGGAGTTATCAATGAGCAGTTCTTC.

V and J are TRBV5-1 and TRBJ2-2; 12 bases agree with TRBD2. Germline assignment: CDR1 SGHRS and CDR2 YFSETQ. The junction had 5 bases not matched to a gene; V was cut back by 4 bases and J by 7 bases. The CDR3 spans 15 residues. CDR3 region: CASSVTSGSLGELFF. The CDR3, as DNA: TGCGCCAGCAGCGTGACTAGCGGGAGTCTCGGGGAGCTGTTTTTT.

The V call is TRBV6-1, the J call TRBJ2-7; D is possibly TRBD1 (6 bases). V dropped 0 bases and J dropped 3 bases, with 15 bases sitting between them. Germline CDR1 reads MNHNS; CDR2 reads SASEGT. CDR3 length: 16 amino acids. The CDR3 region has the DNA TGTGCCAGCAGTGAAGCTCCCTTTCCGGACAGCTACGAGCAGTACTTC. This encodes CASSEAPFPDSYEQYF.

The chain combines TRBV10-3 with TRBJ2-1; 10 bases agree with TRBD2. This CDR3 is 18 amino acids long. Germline CDR1 is ENHRY and CDR2 is SYGVKD. After removal of 3 bases from V and 5 bases from J, the junction contained 13 bases not matched to a gene. The DNA for the CDR3 is TGTGCCATCAGTGAATTCCCCCCTTCTAGCGGGAGAGACAATGAGCAGTTCTTC. Its protein product is CAISEFPPSSGRDNEQFF.